This TCR beta chain emerged from a study of graft-versus-host responses after intestinal transplantation. In regard to this clone: Its antigen is not identified.

The table came from immunoSEQ multiplex PCR; TCRdb's copy has only in-frame clones and leaves some out. The sample has 80,000 to 90,000 clones, around 90% seen once. V lost 7 bases, J lost 5 bases, and 12 bases stayed unmatched. Germline V gene sequence: CDR1 MNHEY, CDR2 SMNVEV (reference sequence). This CDR3 has 15 amino acids. Source: unstimulated CD4+ T cells sorted from spleen or lymph node cells, taken before intestinal transplant. This sequence was found in a human donor who received an intestinal transplant. The V gene is TRBV27, the J gene TRBJ2-5; 8 bases map to TRBD1. DNA for the CDR3: TGTGCCAGCAAAGAGGCAGGGGGCGCGGGGGAGACCCAGTACTTC. Translated, it gives CASKEAGGAGETQYF.